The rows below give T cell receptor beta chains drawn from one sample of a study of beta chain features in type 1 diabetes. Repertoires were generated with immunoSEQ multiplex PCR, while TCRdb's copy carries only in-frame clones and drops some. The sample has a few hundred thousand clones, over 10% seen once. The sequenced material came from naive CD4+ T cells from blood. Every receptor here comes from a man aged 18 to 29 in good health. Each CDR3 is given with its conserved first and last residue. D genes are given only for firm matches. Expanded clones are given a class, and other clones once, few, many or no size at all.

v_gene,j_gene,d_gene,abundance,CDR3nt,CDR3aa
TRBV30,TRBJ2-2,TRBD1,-,TGTGCCTGGAGGAGGACAGGGGGCGCGTTCGGGGAGCTGTTTTTT,CAWRRTGGAFGELFF
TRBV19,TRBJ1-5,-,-,TGTGCCAGTAGTCCACAGGGCGCGCAGCCCCAGCATTTT,CASSPQGAQPQHF
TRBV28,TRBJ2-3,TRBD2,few,TGTGCCAGCACCCCAAGCCTAGCGGGAGCGAGCACAGATACGCAGTATTTT,CASTPSLAGASTDTQYF
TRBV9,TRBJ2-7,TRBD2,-,TGTGCCAGCAGCGGGAGCGGGAGAAAGCCCTACGAGCAGTACTTC,CASSGSGRKPYEQYF
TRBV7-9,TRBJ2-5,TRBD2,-,TGTGCCAGCAGCTTAGCCGGGACTAGCGGGAGGTATCTAGAGACCCAGTACTTC,CASSLAGTSGRYLETQYF
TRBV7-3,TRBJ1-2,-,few,TGTGCCAGCAGCAAAGGCGGGACCCAGGTGTATGGCTACACCTTC,CASSKGGTQVYGYTF
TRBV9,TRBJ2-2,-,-,TGTGCCAGCAGCGTAAGCGGCTCCCCCGGGGAGCTGTTTTTT,CASSVSGSPGELFF
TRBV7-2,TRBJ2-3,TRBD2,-,TGTGCCAGCAGCTTAGCGGGAGGGGCGGCAGATACGCAGTATTTT,CASSLAGGAADTQYF
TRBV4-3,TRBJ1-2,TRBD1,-,TGCGCCAGCAGCCAGTCGCCGGACAGGCTCATCTATGGCTACACCTTC,CASSQSPDRLIYGYTF
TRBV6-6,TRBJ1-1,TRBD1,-,TGTGCCAGCAGTTACGGCGGCAGGGGGAGTGGCACTGAAGCTTTCTTT,CASSYGGRGSGTEAFF
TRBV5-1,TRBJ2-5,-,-,TGCGCCAGTTCTCCGGGTCGGGAGACCCAGTACTTC,CASSPGRETQYF
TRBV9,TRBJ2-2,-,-,TGTGCCAGCAGCGTAGCTGTAGTATCTACCGGGGAGCTGTTTTTT,CASSVAVVSTGELFF
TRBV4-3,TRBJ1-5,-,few,TGCGCCAGCAGCCAAAGTCCAGGGCAGGATCAGCCCCAGCATTTT,CASSQSPGQDQPQHF